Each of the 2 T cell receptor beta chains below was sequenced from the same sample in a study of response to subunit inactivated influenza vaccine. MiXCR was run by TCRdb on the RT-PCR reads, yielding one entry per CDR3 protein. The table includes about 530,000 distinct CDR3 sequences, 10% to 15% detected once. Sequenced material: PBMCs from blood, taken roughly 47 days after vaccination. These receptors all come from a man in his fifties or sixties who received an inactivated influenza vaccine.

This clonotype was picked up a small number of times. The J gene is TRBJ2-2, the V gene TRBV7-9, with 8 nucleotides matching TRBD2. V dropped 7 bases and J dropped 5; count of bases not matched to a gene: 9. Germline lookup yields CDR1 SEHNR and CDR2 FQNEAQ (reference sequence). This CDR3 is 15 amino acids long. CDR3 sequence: CASTPRASGTGELFF. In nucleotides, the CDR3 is TGTGCCAGCACCCCCCGTGCTAGCGGGACCGGGGAGCTGTTTTTT.

The CDR3 region is CASSLAQGGTGELFF. As DNA, the CDR3 is TGCGCCAGCAGCTTGGCACAGGGTGGCACCGGGGAGCTGTTTTTT. The chain combines TRBV5-1 with TRBJ2-2, with D maybe TRBD1 (6 bases). The germline gives CDR1 SGHRS, CDR2 YFSETQ. V dropped 0 bases and J dropped 4 bases, with 10 bases sitting between them. The CDR3 runs 15 residues.